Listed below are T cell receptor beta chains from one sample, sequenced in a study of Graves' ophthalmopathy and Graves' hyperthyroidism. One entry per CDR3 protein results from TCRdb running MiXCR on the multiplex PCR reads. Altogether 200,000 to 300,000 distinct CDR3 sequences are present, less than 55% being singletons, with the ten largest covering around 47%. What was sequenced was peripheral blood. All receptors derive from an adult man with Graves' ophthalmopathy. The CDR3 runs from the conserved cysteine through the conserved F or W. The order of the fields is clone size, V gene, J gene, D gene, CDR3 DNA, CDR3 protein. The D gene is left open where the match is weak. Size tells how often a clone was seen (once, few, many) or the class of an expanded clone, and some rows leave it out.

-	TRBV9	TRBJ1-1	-	TGTGCCAGCAGCCAAGTCGGTGGACGGACTGCTTTCTTT	CASSQVGGRTAFF
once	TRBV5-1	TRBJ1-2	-	TGCGCCAGCAGCTTGGAAAGGGCGAGGGGCTACACCTTC	CASSLERARGYTF
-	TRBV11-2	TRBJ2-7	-	TGTGCCAGCAGCCGGAGGAGCTCCTACGAGCAGTACTTC	CASSRRSSYEQYF
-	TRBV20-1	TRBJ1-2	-	TGCAGTGCTGGGGTGTTTTCGAAGACGGGCGGCTACACCTTC	CSAGVFSKTGGYTF
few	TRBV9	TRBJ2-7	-	TGTGCCAGCAGCGTAGGGGCCACAGAGTCCTACGAGCAGTACTTC	CASSVGATESYEQYF
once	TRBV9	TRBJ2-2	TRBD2	TGTGCCAGCAGCGTACAAGCGGGGGGAAACACCGGGGAGCTGTTTTTT	CASSVQAGGNTGELFF
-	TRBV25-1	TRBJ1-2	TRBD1	TGTGCCAGCAGTGAAAACAGGGGAGGCAACTATGGCTACACCTTC	CASSENRGGNYGYTF
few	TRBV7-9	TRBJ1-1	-	TGTGCCAGCAGCAAGGGACACGGGAACACTGAAGCTTTCTTT	CASSKGHGNTEAFF
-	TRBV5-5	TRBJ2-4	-	TGTGCCAGCAGCCAGACAGGCGCAGGGAACATTCAGTACTTC	CASSQTGAGNIQYF
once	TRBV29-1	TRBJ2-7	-	TGCAGCGTTGAAGGTCCTAGGGGGGCGCGGAACGAGCAGTACTTC	CSVEGPRGARNEQYF
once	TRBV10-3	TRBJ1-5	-	TGTGCCATCAGTGAAAGGCGGGGTTCTCAGCCCCAGCATTTT	CAISERRGSQPQHF